What follows describes a single T cell receptor beta chain. What it binds is unknown. Trimming cost V 5 bases and J 4 bases; bases outside gene matches: 7. Per the germline V gene, CDR1 is LNHDA and CDR2 is SQIVND (reference sequence). The CDR3 length is 16 residues. This entry belongs to a study of early stage breast cancer tumors. Study summary: About 70% of the 16 invasive tumors were ER+, PR+ and HER2-.

TCRdb keeps only in-frame clones here, not all; method: immunoSEQ multiplex PCR. The data hold about 19,000 clones, with around 88% observed a single time. General study results and limits: Comparing each tissue with blood distinguished tumor from normal in most of the 16 patients.

This chain connects TRBV19 to TRBJ2-5; 13 bases agree with TRBD2. This clonotype was sampled from a person in their 70s with breast cancer. Sequencing was performed on blood. In nucleotides, the CDR3 is TGTGCCAGTAGTGCACTAGCGGGGGGGAGGGTAGAGACCCAGTACTTC. The encoded protein is CASSALAGGRVETQYF.